This TCR beta chain is drawn from a study of cytomegalovirus exposure and HLA in healthy donors. The PCR used 60 Vbeta and 13 Jbeta primers. Clones were read by immunoSEQ multiplex PCR, and TCRdb kept only the in-frame ones, dropping some. The sample lists 90,000 to 150,000 clones, under 85% seen once, with approximately 11% in the top ten. V was shortened by 1 base and J by 4 bases, with 13 bases between the two germline ends. Looked up from germline, CDR1 is LNHDA and CDR2 is SQIVND (reference sequence). The CDR3 has 15 amino acids. This clonotype was obtained from a man aged 35 to 55 in good health and CMV-seropositive. The chain links TRBV19 to TRBJ1-1, with D possibly matching TRBD1 (5 bases). The sample comprised PBMCs. The chain's CDR3 is CASSIVPGRGTEAFF. CDR3 bases: TGTGCCAGTAGTATAGTCCCCGGGAGGGGCACTGAAGCTTTCTTT. Combining the CDR3 with reference TRBV19 and TRBJ1-1 gives the whole variable domain DGGITQSPKYLFRKEGQNVTLSCEQNLNHDAMYWYRQDPGQGLRLIYYSQIVNDFQKGDIAEGYSVSREKKESFPLTVTSAQKNPTAFYLCASSIVPGRGTEAFFGQGTRLTVV.